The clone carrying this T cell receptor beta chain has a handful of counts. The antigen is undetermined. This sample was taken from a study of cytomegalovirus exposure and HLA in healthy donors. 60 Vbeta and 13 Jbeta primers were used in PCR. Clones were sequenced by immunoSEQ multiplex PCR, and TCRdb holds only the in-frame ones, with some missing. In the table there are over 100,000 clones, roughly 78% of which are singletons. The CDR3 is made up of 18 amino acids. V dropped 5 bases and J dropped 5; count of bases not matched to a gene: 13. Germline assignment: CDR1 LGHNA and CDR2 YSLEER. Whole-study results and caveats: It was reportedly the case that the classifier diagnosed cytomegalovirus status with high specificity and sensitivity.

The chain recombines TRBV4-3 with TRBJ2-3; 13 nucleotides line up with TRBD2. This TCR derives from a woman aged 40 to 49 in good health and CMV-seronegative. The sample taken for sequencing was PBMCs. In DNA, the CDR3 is TGCGCCAGCAGCGTCTTGGACCAAAGGACTAGCGGGGGAGATACGCAGTATTTT. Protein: CASSVLDQRTSGGDTQYF.